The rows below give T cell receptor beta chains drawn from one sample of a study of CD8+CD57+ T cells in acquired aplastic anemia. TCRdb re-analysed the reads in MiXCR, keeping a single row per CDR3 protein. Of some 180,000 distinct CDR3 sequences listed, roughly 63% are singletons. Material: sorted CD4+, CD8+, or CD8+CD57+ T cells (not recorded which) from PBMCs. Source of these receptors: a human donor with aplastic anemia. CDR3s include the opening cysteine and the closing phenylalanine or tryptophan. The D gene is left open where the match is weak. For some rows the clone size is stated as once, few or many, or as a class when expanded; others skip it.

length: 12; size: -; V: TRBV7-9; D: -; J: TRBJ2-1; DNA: TGTGCCAGCAGCTTAACGACCAATGAGCAGTTCTTC; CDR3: CASSLTTNEQFF
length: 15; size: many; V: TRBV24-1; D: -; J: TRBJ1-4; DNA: TGTGCCACCAGTGACGGTTGGGGGCGCGGTGAAAAACTGTTTTTT; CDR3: CATSDGWGRGEKLFF
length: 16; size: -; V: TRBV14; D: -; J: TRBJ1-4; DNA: TGTGCCAGCAGCCAAGTCCCCGGGACCATGCAGGGAAAACTGTCTTTT; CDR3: CASSQVPGTMQGKLSF
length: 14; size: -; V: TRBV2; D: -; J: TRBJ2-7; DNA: TGTGCCAGCAGGGTAGCGGACCGGACCTACGAGCAGTACTTC; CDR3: CASRVADRTYEQYF
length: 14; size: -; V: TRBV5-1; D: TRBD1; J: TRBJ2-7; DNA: TGCGCCAGCAGCTCAGGACAGGGGTTACCCGAGCAGTACTTC; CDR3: CASSSGQGLPEQYF
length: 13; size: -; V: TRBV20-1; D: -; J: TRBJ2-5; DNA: TGCAGTGCGGAACAGACAGTGGGGGAGACCCAGTACTTC; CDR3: CSAEQTVGETQYF
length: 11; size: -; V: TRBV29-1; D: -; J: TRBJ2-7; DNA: TGCAGCGTTGTATATACATACGAGCAGTACTTC; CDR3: CSVVYTYEQYF
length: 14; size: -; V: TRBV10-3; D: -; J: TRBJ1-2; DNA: TGTGCCATCAGTGAGTCGATGGAACATTATGGCTACACCTTC; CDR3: CAISESMEHYGYTF
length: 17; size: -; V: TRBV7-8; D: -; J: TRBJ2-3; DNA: TGTGCCAGCAGCGTAGCCATCACAGGGCTTAGCACAGATACGCAGTATTTT; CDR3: CASSVAITGLSTDTQYF
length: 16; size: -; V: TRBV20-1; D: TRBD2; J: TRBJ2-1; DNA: TGCAGTGCCAGACAGCCGCTAGCGGGGGGTGACAATGAGCAGTTCTTC; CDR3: CSARQPLAGGDNEQFF
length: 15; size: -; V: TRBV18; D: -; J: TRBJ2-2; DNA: TGTGCCAGCTCACCACTAGGGGCGAACACCGGGGAGCTGTTTTTT; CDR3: CASSPLGANTGELFF
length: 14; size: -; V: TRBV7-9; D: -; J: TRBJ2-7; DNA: TGTGCCAGCAGCTTAGTACAGGTCGCCTACGAGCAGTACTTC; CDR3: CASSLVQVAYEQYF
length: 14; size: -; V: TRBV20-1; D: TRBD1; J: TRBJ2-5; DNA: TGCAGTGCTACTGAGGGGACAGCCCAAGAGACCCAGTACTTC; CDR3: CSATEGTAQETQYF
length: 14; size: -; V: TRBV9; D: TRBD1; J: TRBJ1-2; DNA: TGTGCCAGCAGCGCACCCCCGGGACAGGGGAGCTACACCTTC; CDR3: CASSAPPGQGSYTF
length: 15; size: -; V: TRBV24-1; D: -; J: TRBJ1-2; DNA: TGTGCCACCAGTGATTCCCTGAACGGGCTAGAAGGCTACACCTTC; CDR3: CATSDSLNGLEGYTF
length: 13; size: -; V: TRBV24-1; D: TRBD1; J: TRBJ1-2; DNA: TGTGCCACCAGTGACCGGACAGGGGTTGGCTACACCTTC; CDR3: CATSDRTGVGYTF
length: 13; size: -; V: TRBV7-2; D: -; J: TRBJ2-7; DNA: TGTGCCAGTGGGGGCCTAGCCCGATACGAGCAGTACTTC; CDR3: CASGGLARYEQYF
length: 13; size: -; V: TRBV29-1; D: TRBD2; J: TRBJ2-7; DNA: TGCAGCGCCAGACGGGGGGTTGAAGGCGAGCAGTACTTC; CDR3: CSARRGVEGEQYF
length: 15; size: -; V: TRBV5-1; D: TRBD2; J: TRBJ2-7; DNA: TGCGCCAGCAGCTTGGGAGCTAGCGGGGGGAACGAGCAGTACTTC; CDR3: CASSLGASGGNEQYF
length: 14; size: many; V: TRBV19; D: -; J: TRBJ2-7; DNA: TGTGCCAGTAGTAGGCAGGGCAGCCACTACGAGCAGTACTTC; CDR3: CASSRQGSHYEQYF
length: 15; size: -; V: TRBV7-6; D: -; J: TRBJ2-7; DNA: TGTGCCAGCAGCTTACAGGGGCCCTCCGTCTACGAGCAGTACTTC; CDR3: CASSLQGPSVYEQYF
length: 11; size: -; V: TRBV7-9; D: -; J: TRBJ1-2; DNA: TGTGCCAGCAGCCTAACAACTGGCTACACCTTC; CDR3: CASSLTTGYTF
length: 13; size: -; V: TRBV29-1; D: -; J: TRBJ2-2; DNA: TGCAGCTCGACAAAGGGAGACACCGGGGAGCTGTTTTTT; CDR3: CSSTKGDTGELFF
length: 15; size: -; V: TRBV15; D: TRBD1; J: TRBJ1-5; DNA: TGTGCCACCAGCAGTTGGGGACAGGGGAATCAGCCCCAGCATTTT; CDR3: CATSSWGQGNQPQHF
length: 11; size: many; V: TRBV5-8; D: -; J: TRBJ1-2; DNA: TGTGCCAGCAGCTTGCAAGGTTTGGACACCTTC; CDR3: CASSLQGLDTF
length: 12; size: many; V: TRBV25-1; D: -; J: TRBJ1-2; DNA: TGTGCCAGCATCGGGGGGGGAAAGGGCTACACCTTC; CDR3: CASIGGGKGYTF
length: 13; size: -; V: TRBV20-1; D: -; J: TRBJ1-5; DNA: TGCAGTGCTGAGGCAGCCCGCGGACAGCCCCAGCATTTT; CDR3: CSAEAARGQPQHF
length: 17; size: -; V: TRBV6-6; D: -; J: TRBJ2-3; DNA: TGTGCCAGCAATCCCACCGGGCCAGGCTCCCTCACAGATACGCAGTATTTT; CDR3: CASNPTGPGSLTDTQYF
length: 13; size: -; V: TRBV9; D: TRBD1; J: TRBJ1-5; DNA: TGTGCCAGCAGCGTAGGGGACAGCCAGCCCCAGCATTTT; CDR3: CASSVGDSQPQHF
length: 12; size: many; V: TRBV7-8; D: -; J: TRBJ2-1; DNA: TGTGCCAGCAGTCAACAGGGCAATGAGCAGTTCTTC; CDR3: CASSQQGNEQFF
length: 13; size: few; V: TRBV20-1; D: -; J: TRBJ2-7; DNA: TGCAGTGCTAGAGAAAGGGGCTCCTACGAGCAGTACTTC; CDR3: CSARERGSYEQYF
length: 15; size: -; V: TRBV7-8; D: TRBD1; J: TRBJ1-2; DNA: TGTGCCAGCAGCTCGCAGACAGGGCAGGGGTATGGCTACACCTTC; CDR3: CASSSQTGQGYGYTF
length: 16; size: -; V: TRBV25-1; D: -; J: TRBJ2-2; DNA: TGTGCCAGCAGTGAATCCCCACAAGGAGGCACCGGGGAGCTGTTTTTT; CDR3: CASSESPQGGTGELFF
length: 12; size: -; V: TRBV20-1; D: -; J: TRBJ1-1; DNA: TGCAGTGGTAGAGTGGGTGACACTGAAGCTTTCTTT; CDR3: CSGRVGDTEAFF
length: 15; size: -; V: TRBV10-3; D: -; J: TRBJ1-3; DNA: TGTGCCATCAACCCCGGGTTAAACTCTGGAAACACCATATATTTT; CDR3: CAINPGLNSGNTIYF
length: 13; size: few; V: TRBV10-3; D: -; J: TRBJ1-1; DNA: TGTGCCATCAGTGACAGGGTGAACACTGAAGCTTTCTTT; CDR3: CAISDRVNTEAFF
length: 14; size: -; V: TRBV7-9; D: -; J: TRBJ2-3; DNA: TGTGCCAGCAGCCGAGGGGACGTGGGAGGAATGCAGTATTTT; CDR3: CASSRGDVGGMQYF
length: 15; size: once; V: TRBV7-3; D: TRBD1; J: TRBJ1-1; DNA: TGTGCCAGCAGCTTACAGGGGGCGTTGAACACTGAAGCTTTCTTT; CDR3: CASSLQGALNTEAFF
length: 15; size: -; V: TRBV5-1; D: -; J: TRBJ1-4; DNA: TGCGCCAGCAGCCTCACAAGGTTATCTAATGAAAAACTGTTTTTT; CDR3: CASSLTRLSNEKLFF
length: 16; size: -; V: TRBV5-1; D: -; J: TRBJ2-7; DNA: TGTGCCAGCAGCTTGGACCCTATGCCCAAGTACAATGAGCAGTACTTC; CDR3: CASSLDPMPKYNEQYF
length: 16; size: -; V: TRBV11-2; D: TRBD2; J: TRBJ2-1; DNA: TGTGCCAGCAGCCTTAGCGGGTCCAGCTCCTACAATGAGCAGTTCTTC; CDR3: CASSLSGSSSYNEQFF
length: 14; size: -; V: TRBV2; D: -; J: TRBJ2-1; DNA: TGTGCTAGCAGGGCGGACAGAAGCTCCTACGAGCAGTTCTTC; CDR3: CASRADRSSYEQFF
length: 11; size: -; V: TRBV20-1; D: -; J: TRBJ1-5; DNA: TGCAGTGCTAGAGAGGGGGAGCCCCAGCATTTT; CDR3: CSAREGEPQHF
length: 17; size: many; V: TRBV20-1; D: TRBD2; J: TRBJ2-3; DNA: TGCAGTGCTAACCCCGGGACTAGCGGGGGGGCCGGAGATACGCAGTATTTT; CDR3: CSANPGTSGGAGDTQYF
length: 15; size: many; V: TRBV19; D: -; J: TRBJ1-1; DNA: TGTGCCAGTAGTATGATCAGGGAGGTTGACACTGAAGCTTTCTTT; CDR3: CASSMIREVDTEAFF
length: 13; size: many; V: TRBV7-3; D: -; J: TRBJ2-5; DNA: TGTGCCAGCAGCTCCAGACACCAAGAGACCCAGTACTTC; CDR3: CASSSRHQETQYF
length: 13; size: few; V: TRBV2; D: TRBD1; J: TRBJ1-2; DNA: TGTGCCAGCAGTTCCGGGACAGTCTATGGCTACACCTTC; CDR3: CASSSGTVYGYTF
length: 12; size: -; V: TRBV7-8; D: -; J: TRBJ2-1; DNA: TGTGCCAGCAGCGGAGGTTACAATGAGCAGTTCTTC; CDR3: CASSGGYNEQFF
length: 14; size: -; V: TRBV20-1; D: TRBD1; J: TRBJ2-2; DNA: TGCAGTGCCACGACAGGGGGGAACACCGGGGAGCTGTTTTTT; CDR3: CSATTGGNTGELFF
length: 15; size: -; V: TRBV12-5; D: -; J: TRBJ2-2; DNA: TGTGCCAGCAGCCGAACTAGCTTTCAGGCCGGGGAGCTGTTTTTT; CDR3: CASSRTSFQAGELFF
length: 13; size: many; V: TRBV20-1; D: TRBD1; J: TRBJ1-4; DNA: TGCAGTGCTTCACAGGGGACTAATGAAAAACTGTTTTTT; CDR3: CSASQGTNEKLFF
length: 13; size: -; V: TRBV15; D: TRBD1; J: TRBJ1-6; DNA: TGTGCCACCAGCATGACAGGGTTTTCACCCCTCCACTTT; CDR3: CATSMTGFSPLHF